This T cell receptor beta chain appears in the sequencing data of a study of cytomegalovirus exposure and HLA in healthy donors (TCRdb year 2017). For the study in its entirety: In an earlier analysis of roughly 590 of the donors, less than 350 Gb of sequence data and just under 120 million unique TCR beta sequences from roughly 190 million T cells were reported. The aim of the study was to test whether cataloging public T cell receptors could identify signatures of past pathogen exposure. Along with the roughly 670-subject first cohort, a separate validation cohort of approximately 110 different subjects was used. Typing coverage varied by locus: roughly 629-630 donors for A, B, C, DRB1 and DQB1; some 520 for DQA1; nearly 610 for DPA1; some 470 for DPB1. To study patterns of TCR occurrence, a later analysis re-analyzed previously published TCR beta repertoires from 650 to 750 donors and added high-resolution HLA genotyping. Among some 410 genotyped donors of the cohort, an average of approximately 220,000 unique TCR beta nucleotide sequences was sequenced per donor, of which roughly 17% were non-productive. Using immunosequencing, the study profiled T cell repertoires from 500 to 800 subjects and related those repertoires to cytomegalovirus serostatus. In a later genetic analysis, genome-wide SNP genotypes for about 55% of the roughly 700 donors were used, and that subset was treated as a discovery cohort. Of the approximately 370 genotyped donors, 65% to 90% were placed in the genetic ancestry cluster associated with self-reported Caucasian donors. Roughly five DR-DQ haplotypes were handled as single units for association and clustering because linkage in the cohort was strong. Around 320 gigabases of sequencing data and 70 million to 85 million unique TCR sequences were included in an early release covering 550 to 650 HLA-typed donors. Alongside the repertoire data, information on donor age, sex, ethnicity and CMV serostatus was compiled. HLA typing covered class I and class II loci at four-digit resolution. An earlier analysis of about 620 of the donors applied high-throughput TCR beta sequencing to assess whether each TCR beta V gene segment acted as functional or pseudogenic. All discovery cohort repertoires had been generated using a single sequencing platform. The later analysis used no new phenotypic data to find candidate immune exposures, relying instead on TCR beta sequences and their occurrence across donors. To predict cytomegalovirus infection status, the study combined high-throughput TCR immunosequencing, statistical association of individual TCRs with disease status, and machine learning. The paper's findings and limits, for the study overall: CMV serostatus was the only immune exposure information available for the cohort. An association between a missense DCLRE1C variant and V-gene and J-gene trimming of TCR beta chains was found in a later genetic analysis and replicated in an independent cohort. A further reported finding was that TCR beta sequences accurately predicted the HLA-A and HLA-B alleles for most subjects in the first cohort. Specific HLA alleles were associated with roughly 17,000 TCR beta sequences at a false discovery rate of 0.05 in a later analysis. Presence/absence analyses assumed roughly uniform sequencing depth across donors, an assumption that may not hold. A total of 164 TCR beta chains were listed by the study as associated with cytomegalovirus. A few of the identified cytomegalovirus-associated TCR beta chains were confirmed in vitro to be specific for cytomegalovirus antigens. In an earlier analysis of more than 450 of the donors, most TCR beta V segments were observed in productive rearrangements about 87% or about 30% of the time, broadly matching IMGT annotations. The classifier was reported to diagnose cytomegalovirus status with high specificity and sensitivity in both the original cohort and the validation cohort. In a later analysis, several top co-occurrence clusters were reported to appear linked to parvovirus B19, influenza, CMV and Epstein-Barr virus. Because the 87-base-pair reads could not distinguish some IMGT-functional V segments, including TRBV6-2 and TRBV6-3, those segments were excluded. A cluster of highly shared sequence variants was judged likely to represent a technical artifact of the sequencing pipeline. It was suggested by the authors that the approach could potentially be generalized to other disease states and immunological phenotypes. A later analysis found that HLA-associated TCR beta chains were more clonally expanded and had lower generation probabilities than equally common non-associated chains. The cohort was sequenced for TCR beta chains only, and without alpha or paired-chain data the features that could be detected were limited. A later genetic analysis reported fewer N-insertions in productive TCRs among donors in an Asian-associated ancestry cluster than the roughly 700-donor mean. About 17 rarely observed V segments, including chromosome 9 orphons, were excluded from the earlier analysis of a few hundred of the donors because counts were too low. Linkage disequilibrium might explain the correlated functional status among segregating V segments, but an unknown experimental factor could not be excluded. In a later analysis, most CMV-associated TCR beta chains were found to appear HLA-restricted, with HLA associations seemingly driven largely by CMV exposure. Across donors, most TCR sequences were observed very rarely, whereas some public TCRs were present in many individuals. When HLA alleles, especially DR and DQ, strongly co-occurred, TCR associations were difficult to assign to individual alleles. According to a later analysis, TCR association rates differed among HLA loci, with DRB1 alleles showing the most associated TCRs and HLA-C alleles showing the fewest. Because some donors lacked HLA typing at each locus, the association tests relied only on the typed subset.

To note about this clone: It has no known antigen specificity.

CDR1 and CDR2 (KGHSH, LQKENI) derive from the germline V gene. The CDR3 numbers 17 residues from cysteine through phenylalanine. Only the CDR3 portion is preserved as DNA: 51 bases, with reading frame beginning at the first base. The V end gives up 2 bases and the J end 1 base, leaving 6 bases in the junction not matched to a gene. Library method: the immunoSEQ multiplex PCR assay. A mixture of 60 forward primers for TCR Vbeta segments and 13 reverse primers for TCR Jbeta segments was used in the multiplex PCR. The CDR3 region of rearranged TCR beta genes was amplified from genomic DNA by a multiplex PCR assay. On the Illumina HiSeq System, the amplified TCR beta libraries were sequenced as 87-base-pair reads. On the study's bioinformatics: A later analysis tallied about 77 million unique TCR beta chains across the 666 repertoires, and approximately 11 million of those chains were shared by two or more donors. A nearest-neighbor algorithm error-corrected the raw reads and collapsed the reads into unique sequences, merging closely related sequences to remove PCR and sequencing errors. CDR3 sequences were aligned to IMGT reference sequences to assign V, D and J gene segments. For a sequence to be retained, at least a six-nucleotide match to both a V gene segment and a J gene segment was required. Rearrangements were classified as productive when the CDR3 lacked stop codons and remained in frame with V and J, and all other rearrangements were classified as non-productive. CDR3 was defined according to IMGT convention as the region running from the second conserved V-encoded cysteine to the conserved J-encoded phenylalanine. The earlier analysis of some 580 of the donors excluded any sequence lacking an unambiguous match to a single V gene segment. In an earlier analysis of a few hundred of the donors, a V segment was called functional when productive rearrangements were above 56.7%, and segregating when the standard deviation between donors exceeded 5%. A statistical classification framework was built for diagnosing cytomegalovirus status from the catalog of TCR beta chain sequences. V and J gene assignment, in a later analysis, came from comparing TCR nucleotide sequences with IMGT/GENE-DB human TR gene sequences. The TCRdist pipeline was used in a later analysis to assign CDR3 sequences and most-parsimonious VDJ recombination scenarios. In a later analysis, each TCR beta chain was defined by its CDR3 amino acid sequence together with its V-gene family, and reads without a unique V-gene family were excluded. To address suspected cross-contamination and a sequencing artifact, a later analysis removed roughly 640 highly shared, low-generation-probability nucleotide sequences. In a later analysis, a clonal expansion index was calculated for each public chain from normalized within-repertoire ranks of inferred template counts. In a later analysis, generation probabilities were computed with a VDJ recombination model fitted to out-of-frame rearrangements, and the resulting probabilities were checked against IGoR. A later analysis scored TCR-TCR, TCR-HLA and TCR-CMV co-occurrence with hypergeometric tests, applying a repertoire-size bias correction to TCR pairs. In a later analysis, false discovery rates were estimated by permuting HLA or CMV assignments 20 times. A later analysis grouped co-occurring TCRs with DBSCAN, adding TCRdist sequence similarity when clustering within HLA-allele-positive subsets. Repertoires with fewer than 30,000 or more than 120,000 public chains, plus five repertoires with anomalous nucleotide sharing, were excluded from co-occurrence clustering. TCRdb stores this immuneACCESS table with in-frame sequences only. Part of the clones is absent; in the studies checked, under half of the shortfall reflects unresolved V genes, and no reason is known for the rest. That table is the source of V, J and clone size, and D and trimming were worked out from the DNA. This sample's table has entries for 120,000 or so clones. The ten most abundant clones make up around 3.6% of the sample.

The cohort consisted of 666 healthy bone marrow donors. At the time of sampling, all cohort members were nominally healthy, though unrecorded immune exposures were likely present. The donor tested CMV seronegative, placing the donor among the 350 or so seronegative members of the cohort. A peripheral blood sample was provided by each donor, and peripheral blood mononuclear cells were used for TCR beta sequencing. The Qiagen DNeasy Blood Extraction Kit was used to extract genomic DNA from the blood cell samples. This clonotype was sampled from a young man in good health and CMV-seronegative. The rearranged segments are TRBV18 and TRBJ1-3; the junction holds 9 bases that match TRBD1. The sample taken for sequencing was PBMCs. The encoded CDR3 is CASSPGTGPFSGNTIYF. Here is the DNA: TGTGCCAGCTCACCAGGGACAGGGCCCTTTTCTGGAAACACCATATATTTT.